This TCR beta chain was sequenced in a study of blood T cells in healthy people across ages. A sample-barcoded 5' primer and a J-beta primer mix were used in a second PCR of roughly 7 to 11 cycles. One entry per CDR3 protein results from TCRdb running MiXCR on the 5' RACE reads. Among approximately 1.5 million distinct CDR3 sequences, about 45% were seen once, and the ten largest hold about 4%. CDR3 length equals 14 residues. Looked up from germline, CDR1 is LGHDT and CDR2 is YNNKEL (reference sequence). The clonotype originates from a woman between 18 and 30 years old in good health. Sequenced input: blood. The rearrangement uses TRBV3-1 and TRBJ2-1, with TRBD1 matching 8 bases. The J call is uncertain, as TRBJ2-7 better fits the DNA end. CDR3 in amino acids: CASNLRTGYNEQYF. The CDR3 DNA is TGTGCCAGCAACCTCAGGACAGGGTACAATGAGCAGTACTTC.